A selection of T cell receptor beta chains follows, all from one sample in a study of blood T cell repertoires in COVID-19. Assay: immunoSEQ multiplex PCR; the TCRdb copy retains only in-frame clones and omits some. The sample yields under 200,000 clones, 85% to 90% seen once. Sequencing used peripheral blood. The receptors were gathered from a man aged 35-49 years with active or convalescent COVID-19. Each CDR3 is given with its conserved first and last residue.

v_call | cdr3_aa
TRBV9 | CASSVDSVNNSPLHF
TRBV6-4 | CASSEVGVGVTEAFF
TRBV6-2/TRBV6-3 | CASSRDRDTQYF
TRBV19 | CASSIGKGSNEKLFF
TRBV15 | CATSRDFGGTYQPQHF
TRBV6-5 | CASRGREGSYEQYF
TRBV6-1 | CASSDRQQSSGNTIYF
TRBV27 | CASSSPRDRGTDTQYF
TRBV7-2 | CASSSGTVYEQYF
TRBV14 | CASSQSGPGTGSYEQYF
TRBV12-3/TRBV12-4 | CASSRGINYGYTF
TRBV11-2 | CASSLDIGGTEAFF
TRBV7-9 | CASSPGGLGQPQHF